This T cell receptor (beta chain) was recovered during a study of T cells in Graves' hyperthyroidism and ophthalmopathy. Study findings and constraints: Most expanded thyroid clonotypes above 0.001 recurred in blood.

TCR beta CDR3 regions were amplified from RNA transcripts. HTBI primers drove first-round RT-PCR of the TCR CDR3. TCRdb passed the multiplex PCR reads through MiXCR, listing each CDR3 protein once. The data show some 50,000 distinct CDR3 sequences, around 48% seen once. This clonotype has at least ten counts. The antigen is unknown. The CDR3 contains 16 residues. Germline values: CDR1 SGHDT, CDR2 YYEEEE. V lost 3 bases and J lost 10; bases outside the gene matches: 10. Sequenced sample: blood. This receptor was obtained from a woman between 50 and 59 years old with Graves' ophthalmopathy. The chain recombines TRBV5-6 with TRBJ2-1, with TRBD2 identical over 13 bases. In DNA, the CDR3 is TGTGCCAGCAGCTACGACACTAGCGGGGGGGCACAAGAGCAGTTCTTC. This codes for CASSYDTSGGAQEQFF.